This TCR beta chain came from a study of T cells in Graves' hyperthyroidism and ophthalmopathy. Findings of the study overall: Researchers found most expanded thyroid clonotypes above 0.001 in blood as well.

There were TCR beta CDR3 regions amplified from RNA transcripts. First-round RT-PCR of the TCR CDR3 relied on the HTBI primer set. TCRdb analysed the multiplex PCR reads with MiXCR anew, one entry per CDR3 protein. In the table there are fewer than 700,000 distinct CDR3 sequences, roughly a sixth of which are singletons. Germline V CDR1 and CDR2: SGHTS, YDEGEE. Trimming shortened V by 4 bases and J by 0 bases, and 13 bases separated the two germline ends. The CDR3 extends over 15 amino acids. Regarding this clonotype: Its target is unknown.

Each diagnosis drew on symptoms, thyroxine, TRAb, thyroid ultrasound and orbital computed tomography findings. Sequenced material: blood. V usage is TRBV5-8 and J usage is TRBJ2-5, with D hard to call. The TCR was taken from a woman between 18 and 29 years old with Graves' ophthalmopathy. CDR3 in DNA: TGTGCCAGCAGCATGGGTCGGGCCTACCAAGAGACCCAGTACTTC. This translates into CASSMGRAYQETQYF.